The rows below give T cell receptor beta chains drawn from one sample of a study of T cell responses to AZD1222 COVID-19 vaccine. Generated by immunoSEQ multiplex PCR, the TCRdb table keeps only in-frame clones and is missing some. This table holds over 130,000 clones, about 92% found once. Sample: peripheral blood, taken 28 days after the second AZD1222 dose. Source of these receptors: an adult who received the AZD1222 COVID-19 vaccine. Each CDR3 is given with its conserved first and last residue. The order of the fields is D gene, J gene, CDR3 length, V gene, CDR3 DNA, CDR3 protein. The D gene is left open where the match is weak.

TRBD2	TRBJ2-7	15	TRBV2	TGTGCCAGCAGTGCGCAACTCTGGACTAGCGCCGAGCAGTACTTC	CASSAQLWTSAEQYF
TRBD1	TRBJ2-7	15	TRBV24-1	TGTGCCACCAGTGACGGGGGACAGGGGATCGACGAGCAGTACTTC	CATSDGGQGIDEQYF
NA	TRBJ1-1	11	TRBV30	TGTGCCTGGAGTTTGGGGGTTGAAGCTTTCTTT	CAWSLGVEAFF
TRBD2	TRBJ2-2	17	TRBV5-1	TGCGCCAGCAGCTTGGGGCTAGCGGGAAGCTGGGCCGGGGAGCTGTTTTTT	CASSLGLAGSWAGELFF
NA	TRBJ2-7	17	TRBV27	TGTGCCAGCAGTTTAAGTTCCAGACGTGGAGGGATCAACGAGCAGTACTTC	CASSLSSRRGGINEQYF
TRBD2	TRBJ2-2	16	TRBV11-2	TGTGCCAGCAGCACGTCCGGGACTAGCGTAACCGGGGAGCTGTTTTTT	CASSTSGTSVTGELFF
NA	TRBJ1-5	15	TRBV19	TGTGCCAGTAGTTCGGCAGGGGAGAACAATCAGCCCCAGCATTTT	CASSSAGENNQPQHF
NA	TRBJ1-1	17	TRBV6-1	TGTGCCAGCAGTGCCCTCCCCGTAGCGAGTGGAGGCACTGAAGCTTTCTTT	CASSALPVASGGTEAFF
NA	TRBJ1-5	13	TRBV11-2	TGTGCCAGCAGCTTCAGGGCGTCCCAGCCCCAGCATTTT	CASSFRASQPQHF
NA	TRBJ1-4	17	TRBV28	TGTGCCAGCAGTTTAAGGCTCCTAGGCTCCCTTAATGAAAAACTGTTTTTT	CASSLRLLGSLNEKLFF
TRBD1	TRBJ2-7	15	TRBV18	TGTGCCAGCTCAAGCACTGGACAGGGGGGGTACGAGCAGTACTTC	CASSSTGQGGYEQYF
NA	TRBJ2-3	13	TRBV5-1	TGCGCCAGCAGCTCTCTAGTTACAGATACGCAGTATTTT	CASSSLVTDTQYF
NA	TRBJ2-1	13	TRBV18	TGTGCCAGCTCACCACCTGACCGATCCCAGCAGTTCTTC	CASSPPDRSQQFF
NA	TRBJ2-3	18	TRBV3-1/TRBV3-2	TGTGCCAGCAGCCAAATCGTCCTAGCTCCTCCGTACCGAGATACGCAGTATTTT	CASSQIVLAPPYRDTQYF
NA	TRBJ2-3	14	TRBV7-2	TGTGCCAGCAGCTTAGCGCTCGGGACAGATACGCAGTATTTT	CASSLALGTDTQYF
NA	TRBJ1-3	11	TRBV2	TGTGCCAGCAGTGAGGAGGACACCATATATTTT	CASSEEDTIYF
NA	TRBJ1-5	15	TRBV7-8	TGTGCCAGCAGCAACCGCAGGGTGGGCAATCAGCCCCAGCATTTT	CASSNRRVGNQPQHF
TRBD2	TRBJ2-1	15	TRBV5-1	TGCGCCAGCAGCTTGACTAGCGGGACAATGAATGAGCAGTTCTTC	CASSLTSGTMNEQFF
NA	TRBJ2-7	15	TRBV3-1/TRBV3-2	TGTGCCAGCAGCCCCACCTGGACCAATTCCTACGAGCAGTACTTC	CASSPTWTNSYEQYF
NA	TRBJ2-7	12	TRBV7-2	TGTGCCAGCAGCTTAGTGGTCAGGGAACAGTACTTC	CASSLVVREQYF
TRBD1	TRBJ1-2	15	TRBV10-2	TGCGCCAGCCGCCCCGGGACAGGGGGCGATTTTGGCTACACCTTC	CASRPGTGGDFGYTF
TRBD1	TRBJ2-3	14	TRBV5-1	TGCGCCAGCAGCTCGGGACAGCTCACAGATACGCAGTATTTT	CASSSGQLTDTQYF
NA	TRBJ1-2	13	TRBV7-9	TGTGCCAGCAGCTTAGAGGTGGGATATGGCTACACCTTC	CASSLEVGYGYTF
TRBD1	TRBJ1-3	15	TRBV5-1	TGCGCCAGCAGCTTACAGGGGCCGCCTGGAAACACCATATATTTT	CASSLQGPPGNTIYF
NA	TRBJ1-6	14	TRBV21-1	TGTGCCTACATCGGGGGGCGAAGTAATTCACCCCTCCACTTT	CAYIGGRSNSPLHF
TRBD1	TRBJ2-5	17	TRBV11-3	TGTGCCAGCAGCTTAGACGGGGCCGCAGGGGGCGGAAAGACCCAGTACTTC	CASSLDGAAGGGKTQYF